A selection of T cell receptor beta chains follows, all from one sample in a study of blood T cell repertoires in COVID-19. The protocol was immunoSEQ multiplex PCR, while the TCRdb copy is restricted to in-frame clones and leaves out a portion. The sample includes about 240,000 clones, roughly 80% of them seen just once. Sequencing was carried out using peripheral blood. These receptors were obtained from an elderly woman with acute or convalescent COVID-19. The CDR3 runs from the conserved cysteine through the conserved F or W. The D gene is left open where the match is weak. Clone size is not always given. Where it is, it says once, few, many or a class for expanded clones.

>TRBJ2-5|-|TRBV9|TRBD2
TGTGCCAGCAGCGCTAGCGGGGGGCGAGAGACCCAGTACTTC
CASSASGGRETQYF
>TRBJ1-6|-|TRBV5-1|-
TGCGCCAGCGCCCCGGGCCAGGAAAGCGGGTATTCACCCCTCCACTTT
CASAPGQESGYSPLHF
>TRBJ1-3|-|TRBV21-1|-
TGTGCCAGCAGTCTCAAGGGGGGGCTGCACACCATATATTTT
CASSLKGGLHTIYF
>TRBJ1-4|-|TRBV13|-
TGTGCCAGCAGCTTATGGGGCGGAGCCTCAGCCTATGAAAAACTGTTTTTT
CASSLWGGASAYEKLFF
>TRBJ2-5|-|TRBV27|-
TGTGCCAGCCGGAGGGGTGACAGGGAAGAGACCCAGTACTTC
CASRRGDREETQYF
>TRBJ1-6|-|TRBV7-9|-
TGTGCCACGGACGGAGGGGCGAATTCACCCCTCCACTTT
CATDGGANSPLHF
>TRBJ2-1|-|TRBV11-2|TRBD2
TGTGCCAGCAGCCAACGGGGGGATCAATACAATGAGCAGTTCTTC
CASSQRGDQYNEQFF
>TRBJ2-2|-|TRBV11-2|TRBD1
TGTGCCAGCAGCCCCCGGGACAGGGGGTCCCTCGCCGGGGAGCTGTTTTTT
CASSPRDRGSLAGELFF
>TRBJ1-5|-|TRBV6-6|-
TGTGCCAGCAGTCCACTGGGAGTGGGGTATAGCAATCAGCCCCAGCATTTT
CASSPLGVGYSNQPQHF
>TRBJ1-2|-|TRBV2|-
TGTGCCAGCAGTGAACTTATGGGAAGGGGGGGAAATAGCGGCTACACCTTC
CASSELMGRGGNSGYTF
>TRBJ1-2|-|TRBV2|TRBD1
TGTGCCAGCAGACTGGACAGGGTGAACTATGGCTACACCTTC
CASRLDRVNYGYTF
>TRBJ2-5|-|TRBV27|-
TGTGCCAGCAGTCAAGGTCCCGGACCCCGCCGGGGGGAGACCCAGTACTTC
CASSQGPGPRRGETQYF
>TRBJ2-7|-|TRBV27|TRBD1
TGTGCCAGCAGTCCTAACGGGGACAGCTCCTACGAGCAGTACTTC
CASSPNGDSSYEQYF
>TRBJ2-1|-|TRBV5-1|TRBD1
TGCGCCAGCAGCCACCGACAGGGGAGCTCCTACAATGAGCAATTCTTC
CASSHRQGSSYNEQFF
>TRBJ1-6|few|TRBV2|-
TGTGCCAGCACTGAGGTCAGGGTCTCGAATAATTCACCCCTCCACTTT
CASTEVRVSNNSPLHF
>TRBJ1-6|once|TRBV4-2|-
TGTGCCAGCAGCCAAGGGAGGCAGAATTCACCCCTCCACTTT
CASSQGRQNSPLHF
>TRBJ2-3|-|TRBV15|TRBD2
TGTGCCACCAGCAGAGATTCGGGGGGTTCAGATACGCAGTATTTT
CATSRDSGGSDTQYF
>TRBJ1-1|once|TRBV5-1|-
TGCGCCAGCAGGGAGGGCGACACTGAAGCTTTCTTT
CASREGDTEAFF
>TRBJ2-2|-|TRBV11-1|-
TGTGCCATCGTAGAGGGCGGAAGGACCGGGGAGCTGTTTTTT
CAIVEGGRTGELFF
>TRBJ1-4|-|TRBV5-1|-
TGCGCCAGCAGACGAGACAGCACTAATGAAAAACTGTTTTTT
CASRRDSTNEKLFF
>TRBJ2-1|few|TRBV7-9|TRBD2
TGTGCCAGCAGCTTAGTTTTTAGCGGGGGGAGCGATGAGCAGTTCTTC
CASSLVFSGGSDEQFF
>TRBJ2-3|-|TRBV28|TRBD2
TGTGCCAGCAGTCCCCTCGGGACTAGCGGGGGGGCAGGAGATACGCAGTATTTT
CASSPLGTSGGAGDTQYF